What follows are 22 T cell receptor beta chains derived from one specimen sequenced in a study of T cell responses to AZD1222 COVID-19 vaccine (dated by TCRdb to about 2021). Library preparation was by the immunoSEQ multiplex PCR assay. The source is immuneACCESS, and TCRdb retained only in-frame sequences with V and J called. Part of the clones is not carried over; for the studies checked, unresolved V genes explain less than half of this, and the remainder is unexplained. The sample table lists more than 100,000 clones, about nine tenths of them with a count of one. Of the sample, around 1.6% falls within the top ten clones. Interpreted using the paper, the time point label stands for: baseline before first vaccination. Here the sequenced sample was peripheral blood, taken on day 0 of AZD1222 vaccination. These receptors all come from an adult in good health.

V is TRBV7-8 and J is TRBJ1-4, with D possibly TRBD1 on 6 matching bases. The CDR3 is 15 amino acids. With 7 bases removed from V and 4 bases from J, the gap between germline ends came to 16 bases. Looked up from germline, CDR1 is SGHVS and CDR2 is FQNEAQ. The CDR3 sequence: CASTTAGGHNEKLFF. Written as DNA, the CDR3 is TGTGCCAGCACCACTGCCGGGGGACATAATGAAAAACTGTTTTTT.

This clone appeared a few times. The chain recombines TRBV7-3 with TRBJ1-2; no clear D. Between the trimmed V and J ends, which lost 4 bases and 3 bases, there was a span of 12 bases. The germline V gene encodes CDR1 SGHTA and CDR2 FQGTGA. The CDR3 length is 14 residues. CDR3 residues: CASSSLPGDYGYTF. As DNA, the CDR3 is TGTGCCAGCAGCTCTCTACCGGGAGACTATGGCTACACCTTC.

The chain is built from TRBV2 and TRBJ2-5, with D tentatively TRBD1 or TRBD2 (5 bases each). This CDR3 has 15 residues. The germline V gene has CDR1 SNHLY and CDR2 FYNNEI. Trimming pared 6 bases from V and 5 bases from J, leaving 19 bases between. In DNA, the CDR3 is TGTGCCAGCAGGGGGGTGACAGCCTTGGGGGAGACCCAGTACTTC. As protein: CASRGVTALGETQYF.

The genes are TRBV24-1 and TRBJ1-5, with TRBD1 as a possible D gene (5 bases). Germline V gene sequence: CDR1 KGHDR, CDR2 SFDVKD. The germline V and J ends were trimmed by 3 bases and 7 bases, with 12 bases remaining between them. The CDR3 contains 14 residues. The CDR3 DNA reads as TGTGCCACCAGTGATCCCACAGGCCAACAGCCCCAGCATTTT. This gives the protein CATSDPTGQQPQHF.

Here the CDR3 DNA reads TGTGCCAGCAGAACCGGGACAGGAGATGGCTACACCTTC. The encoded protein is CASRTGTGDGYTF. V is TRBV7-9 and J is TRBJ1-2; 8 bases agree with TRBD1. The CDR3 sequence is 13 residues long. V lost 6 bases and J lost 6; bases outside the gene matches: 6. Germline V gene sequence: CDR1 SEHNR, CDR2 FQNEAQ (reference sequence).

The V call is TRBV6-1, the J call TRBJ2-7; 8 positions agree with TRBD2. J lost 3 bases, V lost 3 bases, and 7 bases had no gene match. The CDR3 contains 15 residues. Looked up from germline, CDR1 is MNHNS and CDR2 is SASEGT. This CDR3 reads CASSEQGRGDYEQYF. CDR3 nucleotide sequence: TGTGCCAGCAGTGAGCAGGGGCGGGGGGACTACGAGCAGTACTTC.

The rearrangement joins TRBV11-2 to TRBJ2-7; D not resolved. CDR1 and CDR2 (germline): SGHAT, FQNNGV. The CDR3 loop spans 12 amino acids. V was shortened by 2 bases and J by 5 bases, with 7 bases between the two germline ends. CDR3 residues: CASSLNLDEQYF. CDR3 DNA sequence: TGTGCCAGCAGCTTAAATCTGGACGAGCAGTACTTC.

This clone was recorded only once. J is TRBJ1-5 and V is TRBV28, with no clear D. The V end lost 8 bases, the J end lost 2 bases, and 7 bases lay between the germline ends. This CDR3 contains 12 residues. The V gene's germline CDR1 is MDHEN and CDR2 SYDVKM. The CDR3 region is CASQVGNQPQHF. CDR3 in DNA: TGTGCCAGCCAGGTGGGCAATCAGCCCCAGCATTTT.

The genes are TRBV11-2 and TRBJ1-1; TRBD1 is a possible D gene (5 bases). The V end was cut by 1 base, the J end by 1 base, with 7 bases between. This CDR3 is 14 amino acids long. The germline CDR1 and CDR2 sequences are SGHAT and FQNNGV. CDR3 amino acids: CASSLAGTNTEAFF. CDR3 nucleotides: TGTGCCAGCAGCTTAGCAGGGACGAACACTGAAGCTTTCTTT.

V gene TRBV7-2 combines with J gene TRBJ2-1, with 12 bases identical to TRBD2. Germline V gene sequence: CDR1 SGHTA, CDR2 FQGNSA. After removal of 1 base from V and 10 bases from J, the junction contained 5 bases not matched to a gene. This CDR3 has 15 amino acids. DNA of the CDR3: TGTGCCAGCAGCTTAGGGCCTAGCGGGGGGGAAGAGCAGTTCTTC. Translated, it gives CASSLGPSGGEEQFF.

The chain couples TRBV29-1 to TRBJ2-2; a weak D match, TRBD2 (5 bases). Deletions cut 4 bases from V and 1 base from J, with 13 bases between. The CDR3 contains 15 residues. Looked up from germline, CDR1 is SQVTM and CDR2 is ANQGSEA. CDR3 bases: TGCAGCGTTGGTTTGGCGGGCAGGAACACCGGGGAGCTGTTTTTT. Translating gives CSVGLAGRNTGELFF.

The gene calls are TRBV2 and TRBJ2-1, with TRBD2 matching over 8 bases. CDR3 size: 16 residues. CDR1 SNHLY and CDR2 FYNNEI come from the germline V gene. V was clipped by 2 bases and J by 7 bases; unmatched bases: 10. The CDR3, as DNA: TGTGCCAGCAGTGAACTGGGTAGCGGGACCGGGAATGAGCAGTTCTTC. Its protein is CASSELGSGTGNEQFF. The full variable domain, with the rest looked up from reference TRBV2 and TRBJ2-1, is EPEVTQTPSHQVTQMGQEVILRCVPISNHLYFYWYRQILGQKVEFLVSFYNNEISEKSEIFDDQFSVERPDGSNFTLKIRSTKLEDSAMYFCASSELGSGTGNEQFFGPGTRLTVL.

The V gene is TRBV5-8, the J gene TRBJ1-5; D may be TRBD1 (5 bases). The CDR3 spans 13 residues. Germline loops: CDR1 SGHTS, CDR2 YDEGEE. Trimming took off 7 bases at V and 7 bases at J, with 15 bases between the two ends. The CDR3 DNA sequence: TGTGCCAGCGCCGGGGGGAGGCGACAGCCCCAGCATTTT. This translates into CASAGGRRQPQHF.

The chain links TRBV19 to TRBJ2-7, with 7 positions matching TRBD1. Germline V gene lookup returns CDR1 LNHDA and CDR2 SQIVND (reference sequence). The trim removed 2 bases at V and 4 bases at J, leaving 14 bases unmatched. CDR3 size: 17 residues. The CDR3 sequence: CASSIRFGGQTLYEQYF. The CDR3 DNA reads as TGTGCCAGTAGTATACGGTTTGGGGGACAGACTCTTTACGAGCAGTACTTC.

This sequence joins TRBV5-8 and TRBJ2-5; no clear D. There are 14 residues in the CDR3. Germline CDR1 and CDR2: SGHTS and YDEGEE. Trimming took off 0 bases at V and 0 bases at J, with 6 bases between the two ends. The CDR3 coding sequence is TGTGCCAGCAGCTTGGCGGCCTACCAAGAGACCCAGTACTTC. Its protein product is CASSLAAYQETQYF.

The V call is TRBV7-9, the J call TRBJ2-3; TRBD2 matches at 8 bases. The V and J ends lost 6 bases and 3 bases, in that order; junction bases with no gene match: 8. Germline V gene lookup returns CDR1 SEHNR and CDR2 FQNEAQ (reference sequence). The CDR3 loop spans 15 amino acids. In DNA, the CDR3 is TGTGCCAGCAGTGGTCCGGGACTAGTGACAGATACGCAGTATTTT. This translates into CASSGPGLVTDTQYF. Filled out from reference TRBV7-9 and TRBJ2-3, the complete variable domain reads DTGVSQNPRHKITKRGQNVTFRCDPISEHNRLYWYRQTLGQGPEFLTYFQNEAQLEKSRLLSDRFSAERPKGSFSTLEIQRTEQGDSAMYLCASSGPGLVTDTQYFGPGTRLTVL.

This sequence joins TRBV12-3 or TRBV12-4 and TRBJ2-2; 7 positions agree with TRBD1. The CDR3 length is 13 residues. V was pared by 5 bases and J by 4 bases, with 1 base of the junction left unmatched. CDR3 nucleotides: TGTGCCAGCAGTGGGACAGTCACCGGGGAGCTGTTTTTT. It codes for CASSGTVTGELFF.

The genes are TRBV5-6 and TRBJ1-5; TRBD1 aligns across 7 bases. The germline CDR1 and CDR2 sequences are SGHDT and YYEEEE. This CDR3 region has 15 residues. Unmatched junction bases numbered 10, after V lost 3 bases and J lost 7 bases. CDR3 bases: TGTGCCAGCAGCTCTTTAGACAGGGTGGGACAGCCCCAGCATTTT. It yields the protein CASSSLDRVGQPQHF.

V and J are TRBV5-4 and TRBJ1-1; possible D gene TRBD1, 5 bases. Germline assignment: CDR1 SGHNT and CDR2 YYREEE (reference sequence). V shed 4 bases and J shed 1 base, with 11 bases lying between them. The CDR3 consists of 14 residues. Here the CDR3 DNA reads TGTGCCAGCAGCAAAGGGACGGGGAACACTGAAGCTTTCTTT. Translation gives CASSKGTGNTEAFF.

The genes are TRBV7-9 and TRBJ2-5; D might be TRBD1 (6 bases). Germline V gene sequence: CDR1 SEHNR, CDR2 FQNEAQ (reference sequence). V was clipped by 5 bases and J by 5 bases, with 18 bases between them. The CDR3 covers 15 residues. The CDR3 coding sequence is TGTGCCAGCAGCCGGGCGGTCGGAAGGGGGGAGACCCAGTACTTC. It translates to CASSRAVGRGETQYF.

V gene TRBV9 combines with J gene TRBJ1-4; D ambiguous. V was trimmed by 0 bases and J by 8 bases, leaving 11 bases between them. The germline gives CDR1 SGDLS, CDR2 YYNGEE. This CDR3 comprises 14 residues. CDR3 nucleotides: TGTGCCAGCAGCGTAGGTGTGGTGGGCGAAAAACTGTTTTTT. Protein sequence: CASSVGVVGEKLFF. Combining the CDR3 with reference TRBV9 and TRBJ1-4 gives the whole variable domain DSGVTQTPKHLITATGQRVTLRCSPRSGDLSVYWYQQSLDQGLQFLIQYYNGEERAKGNILERFSAQQFPDLHSELNLSSLELGDSALYFCASSVGVVGEKLFFGSGTQLSVL.

The chain links TRBV28 to TRBJ1-4; D gene ambiguous. Trimming shortened V by 6 bases and J by 4 bases, and 9 bases separated the two germline ends. The CDR3 is 13 amino acids. Germline V gives CDR1 MDHEN, CDR2 SYDVKM. This CDR3 is CASRITVNEKLFF. CDR3 sequence (DNA): TGTGCCAGCAGGATTACAGTTAATGAAAAACTGTTTTTT.